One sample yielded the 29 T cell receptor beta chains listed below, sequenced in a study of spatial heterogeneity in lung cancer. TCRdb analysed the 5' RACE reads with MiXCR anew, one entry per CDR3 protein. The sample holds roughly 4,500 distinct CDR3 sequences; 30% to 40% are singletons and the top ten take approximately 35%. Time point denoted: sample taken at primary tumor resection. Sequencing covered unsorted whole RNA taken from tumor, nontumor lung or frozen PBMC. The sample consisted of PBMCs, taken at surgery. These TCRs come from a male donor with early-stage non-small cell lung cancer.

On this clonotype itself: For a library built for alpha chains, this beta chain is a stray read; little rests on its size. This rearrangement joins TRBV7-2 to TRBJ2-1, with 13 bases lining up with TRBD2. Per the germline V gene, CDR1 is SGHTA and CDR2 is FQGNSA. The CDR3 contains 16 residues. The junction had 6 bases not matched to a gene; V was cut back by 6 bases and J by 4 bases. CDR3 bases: TGTGCCAGCAGGCCAGGACTAGCGGGAGATTACAATGAGCAGTTCTTC. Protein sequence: CASRPGLAGDYNEQFF.

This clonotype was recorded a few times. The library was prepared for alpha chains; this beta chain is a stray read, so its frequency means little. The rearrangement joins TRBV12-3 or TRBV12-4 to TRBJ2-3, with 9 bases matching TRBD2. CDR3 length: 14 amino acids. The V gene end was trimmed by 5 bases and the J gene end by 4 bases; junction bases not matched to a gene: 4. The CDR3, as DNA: TGTGCCAGCAGTATTAGCGGGAGAGCAGATACGCAGTATTTT. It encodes CASSISGRADTQYF.

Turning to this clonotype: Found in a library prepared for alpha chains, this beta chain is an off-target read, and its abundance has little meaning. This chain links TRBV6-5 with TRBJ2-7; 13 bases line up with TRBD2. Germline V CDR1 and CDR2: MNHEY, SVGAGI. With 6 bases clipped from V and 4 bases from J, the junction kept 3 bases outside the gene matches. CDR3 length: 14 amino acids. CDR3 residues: CASSWTSGSYEQYF. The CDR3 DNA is TGTGCCAGCAGCTGGACTAGCGGGAGTTACGAGCAGTACTTC.

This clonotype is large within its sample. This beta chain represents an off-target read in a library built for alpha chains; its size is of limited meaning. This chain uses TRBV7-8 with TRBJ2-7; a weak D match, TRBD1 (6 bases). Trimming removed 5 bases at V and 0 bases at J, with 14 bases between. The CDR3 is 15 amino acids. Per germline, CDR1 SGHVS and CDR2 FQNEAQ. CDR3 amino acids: CASSLRTVNSYEQYF. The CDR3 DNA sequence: TGTGCCAGCAGCCTTCGGACAGTCAACTCCTACGAGCAGTACTTC.

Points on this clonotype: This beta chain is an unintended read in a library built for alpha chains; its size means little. The CDR3 loop reads CASSLTFSYNEQFF. The CDR3 coding sequence is TGTGCCAGCAGCTTAACTTTCTCCTACAATGAGCAGTTCTTC. This chain uses TRBV7-9 with TRBJ2-1, with D unclear. The CDR3 covers 14 residues. Trimming removed 2 bases from V and 0 bases from J, with 5 bases in between. Germline CDR1 is SEHNR and CDR2 is FQNEAQ (reference sequence).

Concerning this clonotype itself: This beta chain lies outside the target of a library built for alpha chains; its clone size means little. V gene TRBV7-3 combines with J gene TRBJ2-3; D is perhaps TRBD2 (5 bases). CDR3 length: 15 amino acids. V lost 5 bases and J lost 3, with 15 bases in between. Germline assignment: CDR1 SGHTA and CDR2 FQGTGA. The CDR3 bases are TGTGCCAGCAGCCAGGTGGTCAGCGGAACAGATACGCAGTATTTT. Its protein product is CASSQVVSGTDTQYF.

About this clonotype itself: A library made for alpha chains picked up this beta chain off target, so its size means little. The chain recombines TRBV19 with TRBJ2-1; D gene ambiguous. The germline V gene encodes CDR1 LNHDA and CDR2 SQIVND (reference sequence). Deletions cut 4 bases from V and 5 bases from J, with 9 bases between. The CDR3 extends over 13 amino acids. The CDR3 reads CASSNGGHNEQFF. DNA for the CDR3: TGTGCCAGTAGTAATGGCGGCCACAATGAGCAGTTCTTC.

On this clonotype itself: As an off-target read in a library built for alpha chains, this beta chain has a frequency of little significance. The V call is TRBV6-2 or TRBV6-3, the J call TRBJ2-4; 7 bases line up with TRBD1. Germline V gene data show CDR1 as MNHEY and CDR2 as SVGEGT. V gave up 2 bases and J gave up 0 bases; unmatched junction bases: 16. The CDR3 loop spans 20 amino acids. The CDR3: CASSYTFIGTASLAKNIQYF. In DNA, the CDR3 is TGTGCCAGCAGTTACACCTTCATAGGGACAGCCAGCCTAGCCAAAAACATTCAGTACTTC.

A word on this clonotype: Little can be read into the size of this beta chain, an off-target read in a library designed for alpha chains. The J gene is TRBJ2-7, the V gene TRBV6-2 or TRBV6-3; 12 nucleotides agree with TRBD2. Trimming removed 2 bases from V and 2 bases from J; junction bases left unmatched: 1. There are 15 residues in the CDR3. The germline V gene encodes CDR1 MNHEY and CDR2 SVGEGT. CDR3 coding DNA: TGTGCCAGCAGTTACCTAGCGGGAGGGCCCTACGAGCAGTACTTC. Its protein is CASSYLAGGPYEQYF.

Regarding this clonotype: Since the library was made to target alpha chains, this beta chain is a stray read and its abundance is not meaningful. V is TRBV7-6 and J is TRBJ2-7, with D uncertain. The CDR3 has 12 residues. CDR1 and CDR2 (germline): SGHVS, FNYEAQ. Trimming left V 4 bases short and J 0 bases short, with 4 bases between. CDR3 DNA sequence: TGTGCCAGCAGCTCCAGCTCCTACGAGCAGTACTTC. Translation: CASSSSSYEQYF.

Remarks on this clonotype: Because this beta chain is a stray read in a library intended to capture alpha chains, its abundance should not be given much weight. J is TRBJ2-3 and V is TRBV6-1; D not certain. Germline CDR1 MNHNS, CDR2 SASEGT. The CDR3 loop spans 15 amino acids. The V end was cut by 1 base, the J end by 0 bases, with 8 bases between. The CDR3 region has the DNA TGTGCCAGCAGTGAAGGAACGGCTAGCACAGATACGCAGTATTTT. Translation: CASSEGTASTDTQYF.

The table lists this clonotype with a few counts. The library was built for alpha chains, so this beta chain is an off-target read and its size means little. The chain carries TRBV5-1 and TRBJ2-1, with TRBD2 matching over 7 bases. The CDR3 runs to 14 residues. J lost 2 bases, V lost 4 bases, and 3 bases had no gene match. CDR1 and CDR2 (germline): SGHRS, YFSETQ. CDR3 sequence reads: CASSPGTTYNEQFF. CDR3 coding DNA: TGCGCCAGCAGCCCCGGGACTACCTACAATGAGCAGTTCTTC.

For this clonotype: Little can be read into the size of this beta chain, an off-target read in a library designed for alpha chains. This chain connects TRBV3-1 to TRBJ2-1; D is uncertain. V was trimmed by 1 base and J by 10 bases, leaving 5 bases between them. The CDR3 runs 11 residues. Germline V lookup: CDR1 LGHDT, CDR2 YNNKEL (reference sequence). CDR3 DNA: TGTGCCAGCAGCCAAGGTCGCGAGCAGTTCTTC. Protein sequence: CASSQGREQFF.

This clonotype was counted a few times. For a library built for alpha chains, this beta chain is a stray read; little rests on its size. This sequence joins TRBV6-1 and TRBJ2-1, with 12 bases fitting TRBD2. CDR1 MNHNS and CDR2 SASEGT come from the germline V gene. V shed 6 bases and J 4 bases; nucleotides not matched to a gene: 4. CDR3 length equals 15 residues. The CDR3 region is CASRELAGGYNEQFF. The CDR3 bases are TGTGCCAGCAGGGAACTAGCGGGGGGTTACAATGAGCAGTTCTTC.

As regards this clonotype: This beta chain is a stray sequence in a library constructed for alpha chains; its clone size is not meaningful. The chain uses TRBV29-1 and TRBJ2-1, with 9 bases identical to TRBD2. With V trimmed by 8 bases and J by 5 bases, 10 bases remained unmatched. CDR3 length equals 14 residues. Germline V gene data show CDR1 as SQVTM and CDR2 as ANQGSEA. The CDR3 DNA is TGCAGCTCCCTAGCGGGACAAACAAACAATGAGCAGTTCTTC. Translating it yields CSSLAGQTNNEQFF.

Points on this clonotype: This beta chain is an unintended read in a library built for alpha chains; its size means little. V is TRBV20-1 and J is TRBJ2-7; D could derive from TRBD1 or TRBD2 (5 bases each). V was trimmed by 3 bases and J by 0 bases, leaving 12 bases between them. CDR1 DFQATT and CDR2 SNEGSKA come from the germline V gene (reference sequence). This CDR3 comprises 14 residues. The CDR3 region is CSASRDAVSYEQYF. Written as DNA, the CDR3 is TGCAGTGCTAGCCGGGACGCCGTCTCCTACGAGCAGTACTTC.

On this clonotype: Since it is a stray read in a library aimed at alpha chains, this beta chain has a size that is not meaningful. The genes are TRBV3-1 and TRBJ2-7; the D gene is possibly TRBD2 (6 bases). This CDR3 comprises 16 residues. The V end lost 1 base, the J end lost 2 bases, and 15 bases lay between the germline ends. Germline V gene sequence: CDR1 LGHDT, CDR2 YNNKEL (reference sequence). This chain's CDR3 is CASSQAPGSLTYEQYF. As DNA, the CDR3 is TGTGCCAGCAGCCAAGCTCCCGGGAGCCTTACCTACGAGCAGTACTTC.

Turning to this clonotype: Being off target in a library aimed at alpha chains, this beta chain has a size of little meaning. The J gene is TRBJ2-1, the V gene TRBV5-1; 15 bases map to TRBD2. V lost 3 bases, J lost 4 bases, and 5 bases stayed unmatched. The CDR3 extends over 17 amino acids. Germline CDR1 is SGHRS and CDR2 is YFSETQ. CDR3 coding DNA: TGCGCCAGCAGCTGGACTAGCGGGAGGGCCCAGTACAATGAGCAGTTCTTC. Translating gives CASSWTSGRAQYNEQFF.

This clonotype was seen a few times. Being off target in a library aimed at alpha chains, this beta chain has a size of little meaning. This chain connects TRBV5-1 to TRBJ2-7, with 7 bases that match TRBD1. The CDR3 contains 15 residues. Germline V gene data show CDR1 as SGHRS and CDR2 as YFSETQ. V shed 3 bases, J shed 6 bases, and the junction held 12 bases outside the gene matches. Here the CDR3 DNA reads TGCGCCAGCAGCTCGGCTGGGACAGCCCTGAGCGAGCAGTACTTC. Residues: CASSSAGTALSEQYF.

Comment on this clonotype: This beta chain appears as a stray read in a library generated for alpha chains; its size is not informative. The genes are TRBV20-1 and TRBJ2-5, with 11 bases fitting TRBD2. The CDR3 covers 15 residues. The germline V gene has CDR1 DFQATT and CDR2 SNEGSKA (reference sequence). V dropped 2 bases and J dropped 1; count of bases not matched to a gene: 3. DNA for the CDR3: TGCAGTGCTAGAAGGCTAGCGGGGGGCCAAGAGACCCAGTACTTC. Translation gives CSARRLAGGQETQYF.

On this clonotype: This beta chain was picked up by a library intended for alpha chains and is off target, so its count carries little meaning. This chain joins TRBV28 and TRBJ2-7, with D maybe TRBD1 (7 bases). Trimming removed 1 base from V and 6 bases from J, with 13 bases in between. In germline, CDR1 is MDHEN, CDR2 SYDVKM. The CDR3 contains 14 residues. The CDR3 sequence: CASSLFQGGSEQYF. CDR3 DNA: TGTGCCAGCAGTTTATTCCAGGGGGGTAGCGAGCAGTACTTC.

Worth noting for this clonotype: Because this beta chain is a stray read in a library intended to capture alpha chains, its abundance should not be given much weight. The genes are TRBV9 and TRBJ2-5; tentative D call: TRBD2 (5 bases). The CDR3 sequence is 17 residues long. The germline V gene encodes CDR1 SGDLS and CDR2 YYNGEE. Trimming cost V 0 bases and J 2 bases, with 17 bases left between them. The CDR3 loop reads CASSVAGGLAGQETQYF. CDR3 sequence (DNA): TGTGCCAGCAGCGTAGCTGGAGGTCTCGCCGGACAAGAGACCCAGTACTTC.

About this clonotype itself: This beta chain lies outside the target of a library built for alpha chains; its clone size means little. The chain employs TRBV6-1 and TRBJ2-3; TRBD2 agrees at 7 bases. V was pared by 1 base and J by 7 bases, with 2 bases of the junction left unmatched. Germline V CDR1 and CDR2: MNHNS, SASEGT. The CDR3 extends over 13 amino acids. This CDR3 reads CASSEEGGHTQYF. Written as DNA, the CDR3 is TGTGCCAGCAGTGAAGAGGGAGGGCATACGCAGTATTTT.

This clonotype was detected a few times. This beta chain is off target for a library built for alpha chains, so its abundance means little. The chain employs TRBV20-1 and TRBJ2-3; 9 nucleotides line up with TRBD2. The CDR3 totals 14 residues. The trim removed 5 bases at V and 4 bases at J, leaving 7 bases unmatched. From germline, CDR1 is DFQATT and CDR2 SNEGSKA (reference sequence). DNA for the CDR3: TGCAGTGCTCCCGGCGCGGGAGGGGCAGATACGCAGTATTTT. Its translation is CSAPGAGGADTQYF.

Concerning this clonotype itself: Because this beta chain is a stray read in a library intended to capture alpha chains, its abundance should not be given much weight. CDR3 coding DNA: TGTGCCAGCAGTTCCTATAGCGGGAGTCTCGACGAGCAGTACTTC. Its protein is CASSSYSGSLDEQYF. The chain carries TRBV28 and TRBJ2-7, with 9 positions matching TRBD2. Per germline, CDR1 MDHEN and CDR2 SYDVKM. Germline trimming cut 4 bases from V and 5 bases from J; bases unmatched to any gene: 9. The CDR3 sequence is 15 residues long.

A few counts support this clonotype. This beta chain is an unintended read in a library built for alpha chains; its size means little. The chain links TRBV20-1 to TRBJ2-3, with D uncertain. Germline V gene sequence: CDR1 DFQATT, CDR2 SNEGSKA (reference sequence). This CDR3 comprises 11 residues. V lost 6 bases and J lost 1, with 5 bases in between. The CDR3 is CSAPGTDTQYF. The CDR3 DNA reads TGCAGTGCCCCGGGCACAGATACGCAGTATTTT.

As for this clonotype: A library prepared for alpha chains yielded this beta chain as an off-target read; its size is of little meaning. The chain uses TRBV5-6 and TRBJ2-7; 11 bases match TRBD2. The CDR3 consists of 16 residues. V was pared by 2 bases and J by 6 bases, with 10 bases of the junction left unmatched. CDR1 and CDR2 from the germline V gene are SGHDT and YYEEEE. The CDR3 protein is CASSFSGLAVVGEQYF. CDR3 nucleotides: TGTGCCAGCAGCTTTTCGGGACTAGCGGTAGTAGGCGAGCAGTACTTC.

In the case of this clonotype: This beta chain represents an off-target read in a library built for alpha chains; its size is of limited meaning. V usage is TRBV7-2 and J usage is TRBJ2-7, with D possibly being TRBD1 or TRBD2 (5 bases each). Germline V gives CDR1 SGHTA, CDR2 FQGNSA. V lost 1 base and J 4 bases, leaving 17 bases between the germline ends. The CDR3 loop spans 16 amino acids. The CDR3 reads CASSLVLGAMLYEQYF. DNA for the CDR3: TGTGCCAGCAGCTTAGTCCTCGGGGCCATGTTGTACGAGCAGTACTTC.

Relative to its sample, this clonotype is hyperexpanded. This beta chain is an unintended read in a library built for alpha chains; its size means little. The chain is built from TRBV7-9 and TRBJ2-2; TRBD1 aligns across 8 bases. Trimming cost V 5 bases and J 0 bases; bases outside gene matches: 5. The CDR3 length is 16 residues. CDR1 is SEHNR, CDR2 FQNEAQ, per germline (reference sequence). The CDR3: CASSHRQGSNTGELFF. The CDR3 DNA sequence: TGTGCCAGCAGCCACCGACAGGGGTCGAACACCGGGGAGCTGTTTTTT.